Listed below are T cell receptor beta chains from one sample, sequenced in a study of blood T cell repertoires in COVID-19. Sequencing was performed with immunoSEQ multiplex PCR; in TCRdb, only in-frame clones are kept and a portion is missing. This table has some 130,000 clones, about 72% appearing once. Source material: peripheral blood. These receptors originate from a woman between 65 and 79 years old with acute or convalescent COVID-19. CDR3s include the opening cysteine and the closing phenylalanine or tryptophan. The D gene is left open where the match is weak. The size field is filled for only some rows; it gives once, few, many or a size class.

J,V,size,D,CDR3,DNA
TRBJ2-7,TRBV12-3/TRBV12-4,.,.,CASSLGGWLEQYF,TGTGCCAGCAGTTTAGGAGGGTGGCTCGAGCAGTACTTC
TRBJ2-1,TRBV10-3,.,TRBD2,CAIRTGTSGGAHNEQFF,TGTGCCATCAGGACCGGGACTAGCGGGGGGGCACACAATGAGCAGTTCTTC
TRBJ2-2,TRBV10-3,once,.,CAISGGGRANTGELFF,TGTGCCATCAGTGGGGGGGGCCGGGCGAACACCGGGGAGCTGTTTTTT
TRBJ2-1,TRBV2,.,.,CASSPGSNEQFF,TGTGCCAGCAGCCCCGGGTCCAATGAGCAGTTCTTC
TRBJ1-5,TRBV7-2,many,.,CASSLGDSSSPQHF,TGTGCCAGCAGCTTAGGGGACTCGTCGTCGCCCCAGCATTTT
TRBJ1-1,TRBV2,few,TRBD1,CASSPDRVGTEAFF,TGTGCCAGCAGTCCAGACAGGGTGGGAACTGAAGCTTTCTTT
TRBJ2-7,TRBV5-5,few,.,CASSLTPEIYEQYF,TGTGCCAGCAGCTTGACCCCCGAGATCTACGAGCAGTACTTC
TRBJ2-1,TRBV7-9,few,TRBD1,CASSSSSRGQISYNEQFF,TGTGCCAGCAGCTCCTCGTCGAGGGGACAGATATCCTACAATGAGCAGTTCTTC
TRBJ1-1,TRBV2,.,.,CASSERPRSTEAFF,TGTGCCAGCAGTGAACGACCCCGGAGCACTGAAGCTTTCTTT
TRBJ1-2,TRBV2,.,TRBD1,CASGGDRLYGYTF,TGTGCCAGCGGAGGGGACAGGTTATATGGCTACACCTTC
TRBJ1-1,TRBV10-3,.,TRBD1,CAISPGQGANTEAFF,TGTGCCATCAGTCCGGGACAGGGGGCAAACACTGAAGCTTTCTTT
TRBJ1-2,TRBV24-1,once,.,CATSDDPGYGYTF,TGTGCCACCAGTGACGACCCGGGCTATGGCTACACCTTC
TRBJ1-1,TRBV19,few,.,CASSIEGEADTEAFF,TGTGCCAGTAGTATAGAAGGGGAAGCTGACACTGAAGCTTTCTTT
TRBJ2-6,TRBV19,once,.,CASSISIGAGANVLTF,TGTGCCAGTAGTATTTCGATAGGGGCTGGGGCCAACGTCCTGACTTTC
TRBJ1-3,TRBV19,.,.,CAVGGPGNTIYF,TGTGCCGTAGGCGGGCCTGGAAACACCATATATTTT
TRBJ1-2,TRBV6-6,.,TRBD1,CASEGTGLNYGYTF,TGTGCCAGCGAAGGGACAGGACTCAACTATGGCTACACCTTC
TRBJ2-3,TRBV5-1,medium-sized,TRBD2,CASSYWTSDGTDTQYF,TGCGCCAGCAGCTACTGGACTAGCGATGGAACAGATACGCAGTATTTT
TRBJ2-1,TRBV5-6,.,TRBD1,CASSLTGVMNEQFF,TGTGCCAGCAGCTTGACAGGGGTCATGAATGAGCAGTTCTTC
TRBJ1-6,TRBV5-1,once,.,CASSLVPGESPLHF,TGCGCCAGCAGCTTGGTTCCGGGGGAATCACCCCTCCACTTT
TRBJ1-4,TRBV9,many,TRBD1,CASSLRQGGNEKLFF,TGTGCCAGCAGCCTCCGACAGGGAGGTAATGAAAAACTGTTTTTT
TRBJ1-6,TRBV10-3,.,.,CAIRYGDNSPLHF,TGTGCCATCAGGTACGGGGATAATTCACCCCTCCACTTT
TRBJ2-7,TRBV6-5,.,TRBD1,CASKRRSGGGEQYF,TGTGCCAGCAAGCGCCGTTCAGGGGGCGGCGAGCAGTACTTC
TRBJ2-3,TRBV5-1,.,.,CASSLVGASTDTQYF,TGCGCCAGCAGCTTGGTAGGGGCCAGCACAGATACGCAGTATTTT
TRBJ2-4,TRBV7-7,.,TRBD2,CASTPPAATSGRVDIQYF,TGTGCTAGCACCCCTCCAGCGGCGACTAGCGGGAGAGTGGACATTCAGTACTTC
TRBJ2-5,TRBV18,.,TRBD1,CASSAQGALQETQYF,TGTGCCAGCTCAGCGCAGGGGGCCCTCCAAGAGACCCAGTACTTC
TRBJ2-7,TRBV14,.,TRBD2,CASSQVAGWGRVQYF,TGTGCCAGCAGCCAAGTAGCGGGATGGGGGCGCGTGCAGTACTTC
TRBJ1-4,TRBV6-5,once,TRBD1,CASSFRGLTNEKLFF,TGTGCCAGCAGTTTTAGGGGGCTGACTAATGAAAAACTGTTTTTT
TRBJ2-1,TRBV7-3,.,.,CASSLPFSDEQFF,TGTGCCAGCAGCTTACCCTTCAGCGATGAGCAGTTCTTC
TRBJ2-1,TRBV4-3,.,.,CASSWDGSSYNEQFF,TGCGCCAGCAGCTGGGACGGGAGCTCCTACAATGAGCAGTTCTTC
TRBJ2-1,TRBV7-2,few,TRBD2,CASSSRTSGGLIF,TGTGCCAGCAGCTCCCGGACTAGCGGGGGGTTAATCTTC
TRBJ1-3,TRBV28,.,.,CASSLPGHISGNTIYF,TGTGCCAGCAGTTTACCGGGACATATCTCTGGAAACACCATATATTTT
TRBJ2-1,TRBV27,few,TRBD2,CASCHPTSGVNEQFF,TGTGCCAGCTGTCACCCGACTAGCGGGGTTAATGAGCAGTTCTTC
TRBJ1-3,TRBV18,.,.,CASSSSGTGNTIYF,TGTGCCAGCTCCTCCTCAGGGACTGGAAACACCATATATTTT
TRBJ2-7,TRBV13,.,.,CASSSGANYEQYF,TGTGCCAGCAGTTCAGGGGCCAATTACGAGCAGTACTTC
TRBJ1-2,TRBV19,.,.,CASSIGTANYGYTF,TGTGCCAGTAGTATAGGGACAGCTAACTATGGCTACACCTTC
TRBJ2-1,TRBV6-6,.,.,CASTPRGTVTYNEQFF,TGTGCCAGCACACCCCGTGGAACAGTAACCTACAATGAGCAGTTCTTC
TRBJ2-3,TRBV5-5,.,TRBD1,CASSQKPGQGTDTQYF,TGTGCCAGCAGCCAGAAACCGGGACAGGGCACAGATACGCAGTATTTT
TRBJ2-7,TRBV28,.,TRBD1,CASSLGGQGRGYEQYF,TGTGCCAGCAGTTTAGGGGGACAGGGGAGGGGATACGAGCAGTACTTC
TRBJ1-2,TRBV5-1,.,.,CASSLVGGDYGYTF,TGCGCCAGCAGCTTGGTCGGGGGTGACTATGGCTACACCTTC
TRBJ2-7,TRBV5-1,few,TRBD1,CASSLEAGGGYEQYF,TGCGCCAGCAGCCTGGAGGCAGGGGGTGGCTACGAGCAGTACTTC
TRBJ2-7,TRBV10-3,.,.,CASFSESYEQYF,TGTGCCAGTTTTAGCGAGTCCTACGAGCAGTACTTC
TRBJ2-1,TRBV30,.,TRBD2,CASITGLAEQFF,TGTGCCTCAATCACGGGACTAGCGGAGCAGTTCTTC
TRBJ1-2,TRBV3-1/TRBV3-2,.,.,CASSSPHGYGYTF,TGTGCCAGCAGCTCCCCGCACGGCTATGGCTACACCTTC
TRBJ1-1,TRBV11-2,few,.,CASSLDYSARTEAFF,TGTGCCAGCAGCTTAGATTATTCGGCGAGGACTGAAGCTTTCTTT